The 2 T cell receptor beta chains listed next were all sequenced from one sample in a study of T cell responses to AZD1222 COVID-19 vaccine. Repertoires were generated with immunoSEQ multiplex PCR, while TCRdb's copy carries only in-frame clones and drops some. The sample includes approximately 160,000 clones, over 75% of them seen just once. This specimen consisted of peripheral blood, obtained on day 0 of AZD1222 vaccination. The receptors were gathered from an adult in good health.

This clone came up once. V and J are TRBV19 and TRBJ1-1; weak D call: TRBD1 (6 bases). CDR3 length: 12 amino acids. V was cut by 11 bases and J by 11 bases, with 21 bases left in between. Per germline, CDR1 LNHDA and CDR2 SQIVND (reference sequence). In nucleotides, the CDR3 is TGTGCCTCATGGGGAGGGGGATTTGGGGCTTTCTTT. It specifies CASWGGGFGAFF.

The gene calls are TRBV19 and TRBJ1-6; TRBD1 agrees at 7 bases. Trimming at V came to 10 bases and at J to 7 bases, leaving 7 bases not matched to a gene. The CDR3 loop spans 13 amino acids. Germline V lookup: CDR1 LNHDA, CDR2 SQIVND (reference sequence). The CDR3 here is CATKTGRNSPLHF. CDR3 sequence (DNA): TGTGCCACAAAGACAGGGAGGAATTCACCCCTCCACTTT.